One and the same sample provided the 27 T cell receptor beta chains below, sequenced in a study of OX40 agonist ivuxolimab in advanced cancers. The protocol was immunoSEQ multiplex PCR, while the TCRdb copy is restricted to in-frame clones and leaves out a portion. Of approximately 31,000 clones detected, about 87% appear once; the ten largest clones hold 25%. Material: CD4+ or CD8+ T cells sorted from blood, obtained in a trial of the OX40 agonist ivuxolimab. Receptor source: an adult with an advanced solid tumor such as melanoma, head and neck, liver or kidney cancer.

This clone was recorded only once. V usage is TRBV5-1 and J usage is TRBJ2-5; D remains unclear. Trimming removed 4 bases from V and 5 bases from J, with 21 bases in between. Per the germline V gene, CDR1 is SGHRS and CDR2 is YFSETQ. The CDR3 extends over 16 amino acids. CDR3 nucleotide sequence: TGCGCCAGCAGCCCGACCCCAAGTGGCGGATGGGAGACCCAGTACTTC. Its protein is CASSPTPSGGWETQYF.

V usage is TRBV7-2 and J usage is TRBJ2-7; a possible D gene is TRBD1 (7 bases). The germline V gene has CDR1 SGHTA and CDR2 FQGNSA. V gave up 2 bases and J gave up 4 bases, with 12 bases separating them. CDR3 size: 14 residues. CDR3 nucleotide sequence: TGTGCCAGCAGCTTATCAGGGGGGCAATACGAGCAGTACTTC. Its protein product is CASSLSGGQYEQYF.

This chain joins TRBV28 and TRBJ1-1; TRBD1 aligns across 8 bases. CDR3 length: 15 amino acids. Per germline, CDR1 MDHEN and CDR2 SYDVKM. V was pared by 2 bases and J by 5 bases, with 7 bases of the junction left unmatched. The DNA of the CDR3 is TGTGCCAGCAGTTTAAGGCGACAGGGGAGGACTGAAGCTTTCTTT. Translated, it gives CASSLRRQGRTEAFF.

The chain links TRBV19 to TRBJ2-5; no definite D call. V was shortened by 4 bases and J by 5 bases, with 17 bases between the two germline ends. The CDR3 contains 15 residues. CDR1 and CDR2 (germline): LNHDA, SQIVND (reference sequence). The CDR3 sequence is CASSTPTSPRETQYF. CDR3 DNA: TGTGCCAGTAGTACCCCGACCTCACCAAGGGAGACCCAGTACTTC. Using reference TRBV19 and TRBJ2-5 for the parts outside the CDR3, the full variable domain is DGGITQSPKYLFRKEGQNVTLSCEQNLNHDAMYWYRQDPGQGLRLIYYSQIVNDFQKGDIAEGYSVSREKKESFPLTVTSAQKNPTAFYLCASSTPTSPRETQYFGPGTRLLVL.

The genes are TRBV6-5 and TRBJ2-2, with 7 bases identical to TRBD2. Germline trimming cut 6 bases from V and 6 bases from J; bases unmatched to any gene: 10. Per the germline V gene, CDR1 is MNHEY and CDR2 is SVGAGI. The CDR3 contains 15 residues. Here the CDR3 reads CASRGGDSRAGELFF. The CDR3 DNA follows: TGTGCCAGCAGGGGAGGGGACTCCCGAGCCGGGGAGCTGTTTTTT.

The sample holds one count of this clone. J is TRBJ1-1 and V is TRBV19; 7 bases align to TRBD1. Germline V lookup: CDR1 LNHDA, CDR2 SQIVND (reference sequence). The CDR3 has 14 amino acids. The ends lost 6 bases at V and 7 bases at J; junction bases unmatched: 11. Here the CDR3 DNA reads TGTGCCAGTAGGACAGGGCGGGAAGGAATTGAAGCTTTCTTT. Translation: CASRTGREGIEAFF.

V usage is TRBV6-1 and J usage is TRBJ2-2; 10 bases line up with TRBD2. The CDR3 is made up of 16 amino acids. From germline, CDR1 is MNHNS and CDR2 SASEGT. Trimming cost V 2 bases and J 7 bases; bases outside gene matches: 7. CDR3 bases: TGTGCCAGCAGTGAATTTCCTAGCGGGAGTATCGGGGAGCTGTTTTTT. It is translated as CASSEFPSGSIGELFF.

The chain carries TRBV9 and TRBJ2-1; no clear D gene. The CDR3 has 14 residues. Trimming removed 2 bases at V and 1 base at J, with 7 bases between. Germline CDR1 is SGDLS and CDR2 is YYNGEE. The CDR3 sequence: CASSVTVSYNEQFF. The CDR3 DNA is TGTGCCAGCAGCGTGACGGTTTCCTACAATGAGCAGTTCTTC. Variable domain in full (rest from reference TRBV9 and TRBJ2-1): DSGVTQTPKHLITATGQRVTLRCSPRSGDLSVYWYQQSLDQGLQFLIQYYNGEERAKGNILERFSAQQFPDLHSELNLSSLELGDSALYFCASSVTVSYNEQFFGPGTRLTVL.

This clone was seen only a few times. The chain couples TRBV5-4 to TRBJ1-6; D gene uncertain. Germline V gene sequence: CDR1 SGHNT, CDR2 YYREEE (reference sequence). This CDR3 region has 14 residues. Trimming took off 4 bases at V and 6 bases at J, with 11 bases between the two ends. Written as DNA, the CDR3 is TGTGCCAGCAGCCTCGGGCCATCTAATTCACCCCTCCACTTT. The encoded protein is CASSLGPSNSPLHF.

The chain couples TRBV10-3 to TRBJ2-6, with D tentatively TRBD1 or TRBD2 (5 bases each). Looked up from germline, CDR1 is ENHRY and CDR2 is SYGVKD. This CDR3 spans 17 amino acids. Trimming stripped 3 bases from V and 4 bases from J, with 16 bases between. In DNA, the CDR3 is TGTGCCATCAGTGATCCCGGGACGCCTCGGGGGGCCAACGTCCTGACTTTC. This gives the protein CAISDPGTPRGANVLTF.

The V and J genes are TRBV7-9 and TRBJ2-3; 10 bases match TRBD2. The trim removed 5 bases at V and 5 bases at J, leaving 10 bases unmatched. The germline V gene has CDR1 SEHNR and CDR2 FQNEAQ (reference sequence). This CDR3 comprises 16 residues. CDR3 sequence (DNA): TGTGCCAGCAGCCCGCATTCTAGCGGGAGTAAAGATACGCAGTATTTT. Amino acid sequence: CASSPHSSGSKDTQYF.

This rearrangement joins TRBV28 to TRBJ1-5; TRBD1 matches at 9 bases. With 3 bases clipped from V and 1 base from J, the junction kept 4 bases outside the gene matches. The CDR3 loop spans 16 amino acids. Germline V gives CDR1 MDHEN, CDR2 SYDVKM. The CDR3 reads CASSLNRGRSNQPQHF. Written as DNA, the CDR3 is TGTGCCAGCAGTTTGAACAGGGGGCGAAGCAATCAGCCCCAGCATTTT.

V and J are TRBV11-2 and TRBJ2-7; 12 bases fit TRBD1. The CDR3 covers 16 residues. The V segment lost 2 bases and the J segment 5 bases; nucleotides outside the gene matches: 7. Germline V gene lookup returns CDR1 SGHAT and CDR2 FQNNGV. The CDR3 DNA follows: TGTGCCAGCAGCTTACCCGCCGGGACAGGGGGCGACGAGCAGTACTTC. It translates to CASSLPAGTGGDEQYF.

The J gene is TRBJ2-2, the V gene TRBV6-6; D is possibly TRBD2 (6 bases). The CDR3 extends over 15 amino acids. The V end was cut by 9 bases, the J end by 3 bases, with 17 bases between. The germline V gene encodes CDR1 MNHNY and CDR2 SVGAGI (reference sequence). This CDR3 reads CASCPATGDTGELFF. In nucleotides, the CDR3 is TGTGCCAGTTGCCCTGCCACGGGGGACACCGGGGAGCTGTTTTTT.

In this sample, this clone turned up once. The J gene is TRBJ2-2, the V gene TRBV4-2, with D unresolved. The CDR3 has 14 residues. V lost 3 bases and J 2 bases, leaving 7 bases between the germline ends. CDR1 and CDR2 (germline): LGHNA, YNFKEQ. This CDR3 reads CASSHDKNTGELFF. The CDR3 DNA sequence: TGTGCCAGCAGCCACGACAAAAACACCGGGGAGCTGTTTTTT.

A few counts support this clone. The gene calls are TRBV4-1 and TRBJ2-7, with D tentatively TRBD1 (6 bases). The CDR3 length is 15 residues. Per germline, CDR1 MGHRA and CDR2 YSYEKL. The V gene lost 3 bases and the J gene lost 1 base, with 13 bases spanning the gap. CDR3 coding DNA: TGCGCCAGCAGCCAGGGGGCCTACGAGTCCTACGAGCAGTACTTC. Translated: CASSQGAYESYEQYF.

The genes are TRBV5-1 and TRBJ2-2, with D maybe TRBD1 (7 bases). The germline V gene has CDR1 SGHRS and CDR2 YFSETQ. The CDR3 contains 19 residues. V dropped 1 base and J dropped 0 bases, with 19 bases sitting between them. The CDR3 reads CASSLTASGGTANTGELFF. The CDR3 coding sequence is TGCGCCAGCAGCTTGACCGCGTCAGGGGGGACAGCGAACACCGGGGAGCTGTTTTTT.

V gene TRBV28 combines with J gene TRBJ1-2; D is perhaps TRBD1 (5 bases). The CDR3 totals 13 residues. Germline CDR1 reads MDHEN; CDR2 reads SYDVKM. V lost 5 bases to trimming and J lost 4 bases, with 11 bases between them. The CDR3 spells CASSRGLSYGYTF. The CDR3 DNA follows: TGTGCCAGCAGTAGGGGCCTGAGCTATGGCTACACCTTC.

The V gene is TRBV28, the J gene TRBJ2-3, with unresolved D. The CDR3 contains 14 residues. From germline, CDR1 is MDHEN and CDR2 SYDVKM. Trimming pared 6 bases from V and 2 bases from J, leaving 12 bases between. The CDR3 sequence is CASSPDPSTDTQYF. The CDR3 region has the DNA TGTGCCAGCAGCCCCGATCCGTCCACAGATACGCAGTATTTT.

J is TRBJ2-1 and V is TRBV7-9, with 7 bases identical to TRBD2. V dropped 1 base and J dropped 0; count of bases not matched to a gene: 9. Per the germline V gene, CDR1 is SEHNR and CDR2 is FQNEAQ (reference sequence). The length of the CDR3 is 18 residues. The CDR3 DNA reads as TGTGCCAGCAGCTTAGTCCGGGGAGGGCCTTTCTCCTACAATGAGCAGTTCTTC. Amino acid sequence: CASSLVRGGPFSYNEQFF.

The chain recombines TRBV5-4 with TRBJ2-2; D possibly corresponds to TRBD2 (5 bases). This CDR3 has 16 amino acids. Trimming stripped 4 bases from V and 5 bases from J, with 18 bases between. Germline V CDR1 and CDR2: SGHNT, YYREEE (reference sequence). The CDR3 loop reads CASSPLGGSDTGELFF. CDR3 DNA: TGTGCCAGCAGCCCGTTAGGAGGTAGCGATACCGGGGAGCTGTTTTTT.

This chain joins TRBV2 and TRBJ2-2, with 9 bases aligning to TRBD1. This CDR3 comprises 14 residues. Trimming took 6 bases from V and 7 from J; bases not matched to a gene: 6. Germline values: CDR1 SNHLY, CDR2 FYNNEI. CDR3 sequence: CASSAGTGYGELFF. The CDR3 coding sequence is TGTGCCAGCAGCGCCGGGACAGGGTACGGGGAGCTGTTTTTT.

The V and J genes are TRBV2 and TRBJ2-7, with TRBD2 matching over 7 bases. Germline V CDR1 and CDR2: SNHLY, FYNNEI. The CDR3 covers 15 residues. The J segment lost 1 base and the V segment lost 6 bases, leaving 9 bases of the junction unmatched. The CDR3 reads CASRMEAGLSYEQYF. The CDR3, as DNA: TGTGCCAGCAGAATGGAAGCGGGACTTTCCTACGAGCAGTACTTC. The full variable domain, completed using reference TRBV2 and TRBJ2-7, is EPEVTQTPSHQVTQMGQEVILRCVPISNHLYFYWYRQILGQKVEFLVSFYNNEISEKSEIFDDQFSVERPDGSNFTLKIRSTKLEDSAMYFCASRMEAGLSYEQYFGPGTRLTVT.

The rearrangement uses TRBV4-1 and TRBJ2-3; 9 nucleotides align to TRBD2. Germline V gives CDR1 MGHRA, CDR2 YSYEKL. J gave up 5 bases and V 4 bases, and 7 bases lay outside the gene matches. CDR3 length: 15 amino acids. CDR3 nucleotides: TGCGCCAGCAGCCGGTTAGCGGGAGAAGGAGATACGCAGTATTTT. Its protein is CASSRLAGEGDTQYF.

This chain joins TRBV2 and TRBJ1-1; D is uncertain. V lost 8 bases, J lost 0 bases, and 7 bases lay in between. The germline CDR1 and CDR2 sequences are SNHLY and FYNNEI. The length of the CDR3 is 12 residues. CDR3 nucleotides: TGTGCCAGCTTGTGGGTGAACACTGAAGCTTTCTTT. This translates into CASLWVNTEAFF.

The rearrangement links TRBV5-1 to TRBJ1-2; D unclear. CDR1 is SGHRS, CDR2 YFSETQ, per germline. Trimming removed 0 bases at V and 4 bases at J, with 10 bases between. The CDR3 totals 14 residues. CDR3 nucleotides: TGCGCCAGCAGCTTGGTCCAGGCGTCCTATGGCTACACCTTC. Amino acid sequence: CASSLVQASYGYTF. The variable domain in full, with the rest retrieved from reference TRBV5-1 and TRBJ1-2, is KAGVTQTPRYLIKTRGQQVTLSCSPISGHRSVSWYQQTPGQGLQFLFEYFSETQRNKGNFPGRFSGRQFSNSRSEMNVSTLELGDSALYLCASSLVQASYGYTFGSGTRLTVV.

The rearrangement links TRBV7-9 to TRBJ2-7, with TRBD1 matching over 7 bases. After removal of 5 bases from V and 9 bases from J, the junction contained 10 bases not matched to a gene. The CDR3 runs 13 residues. Germline CDR1 is SEHNR and CDR2 is FQNEAQ (reference sequence). CDR3: CASSLGGPRGQYF. The CDR3 DNA follows: TGTGCCAGCAGCCTAGGGGGCCCCAGGGGGCAGTACTTC. The entire variable domain, with the rest obtained from reference TRBV7-9 and TRBJ2-7, is as follows: DTGVSQNPRHKITKRGQNVTFRCDPISEHNRLYWYRQTLGQGPEFLTYFQNEAQLEKSRLLSDRFSAERPKGSFSTLEIQRTEQGDSAMYLCASSLGGPRGQYFGPGTRLTVT.